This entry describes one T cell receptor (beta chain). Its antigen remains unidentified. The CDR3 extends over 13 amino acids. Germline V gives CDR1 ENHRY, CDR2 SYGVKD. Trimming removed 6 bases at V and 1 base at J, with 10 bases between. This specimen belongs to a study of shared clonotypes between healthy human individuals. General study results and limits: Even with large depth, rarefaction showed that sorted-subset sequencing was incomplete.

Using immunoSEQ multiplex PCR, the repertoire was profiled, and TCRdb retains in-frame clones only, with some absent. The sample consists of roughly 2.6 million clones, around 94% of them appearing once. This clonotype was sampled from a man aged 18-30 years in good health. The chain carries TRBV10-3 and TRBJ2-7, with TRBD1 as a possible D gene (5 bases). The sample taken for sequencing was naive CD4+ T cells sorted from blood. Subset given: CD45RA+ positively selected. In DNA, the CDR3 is TGTGCCATCAGCACAGGAGAATCCTACGAGCAGTACTTC. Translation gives CAISTGESYEQYF.